This TCR beta chain was found in a study of blood T cell repertoires in COVID-19. Study summary: From the United States, Italy and Spain came samples of acute and convalescent COVID-19. Nucleic acid was either cDNA or gDNA, and it came from T cells, B-cell-depleted T cells, or PBMCs.

This CDR3 contains 19 residues. V gave up 4 bases and J gave up 0 bases; unmatched junction bases: 16. Per the germline V gene, CDR1 is SNHLY and CDR2 is FYNNEI. Produced via immunoSEQ multiplex PCR; TCRdb's table is partial and in-frame only. This table holds more than 100,000 clones, approximately 89% found once. J is TRBJ2-3 and V is TRBV2, with TRBD1 matching over 7 bases. The specimen sequenced was peripheral blood. This clonotype was obtained from a woman aged 60-75 years with acute or convalescent COVID-19. The CDR3 bases are TGTGCCAGCAGTGCCGGACTGCCCAGGGGGAGAGGGAGCACAGATACGCAGTATTTT. This gives the protein CASSAGLPRGRGSTDTQYF.